This T cell receptor beta chain was identified during a study of identical twins. TCRdb analysed the 5' RACE reads with MiXCR anew, one entry per CDR3 protein. This table has some 1,600,000 distinct CDR3 sequences, roughly 35% appearing once. Germline CDR1 reads SQVTM; CDR2 reads ANQGSEA. CDR3 size: 13 residues. Trimming took 6 bases from V and 0 from J, leaving 12 bases between them. Sample: cord blood. The TCR sequence derives from a newborn girl in good health. The rearrangement uses TRBV29-1 and TRBJ2-7; tentatively, D is TRBD2 (5 bases). The CDR3 DNA sequence: TGCAGCGTCCGAAGGGAGAGCTCCTACGAGCAGTACTTC. It yields the protein CSVRRESSYEQYF.